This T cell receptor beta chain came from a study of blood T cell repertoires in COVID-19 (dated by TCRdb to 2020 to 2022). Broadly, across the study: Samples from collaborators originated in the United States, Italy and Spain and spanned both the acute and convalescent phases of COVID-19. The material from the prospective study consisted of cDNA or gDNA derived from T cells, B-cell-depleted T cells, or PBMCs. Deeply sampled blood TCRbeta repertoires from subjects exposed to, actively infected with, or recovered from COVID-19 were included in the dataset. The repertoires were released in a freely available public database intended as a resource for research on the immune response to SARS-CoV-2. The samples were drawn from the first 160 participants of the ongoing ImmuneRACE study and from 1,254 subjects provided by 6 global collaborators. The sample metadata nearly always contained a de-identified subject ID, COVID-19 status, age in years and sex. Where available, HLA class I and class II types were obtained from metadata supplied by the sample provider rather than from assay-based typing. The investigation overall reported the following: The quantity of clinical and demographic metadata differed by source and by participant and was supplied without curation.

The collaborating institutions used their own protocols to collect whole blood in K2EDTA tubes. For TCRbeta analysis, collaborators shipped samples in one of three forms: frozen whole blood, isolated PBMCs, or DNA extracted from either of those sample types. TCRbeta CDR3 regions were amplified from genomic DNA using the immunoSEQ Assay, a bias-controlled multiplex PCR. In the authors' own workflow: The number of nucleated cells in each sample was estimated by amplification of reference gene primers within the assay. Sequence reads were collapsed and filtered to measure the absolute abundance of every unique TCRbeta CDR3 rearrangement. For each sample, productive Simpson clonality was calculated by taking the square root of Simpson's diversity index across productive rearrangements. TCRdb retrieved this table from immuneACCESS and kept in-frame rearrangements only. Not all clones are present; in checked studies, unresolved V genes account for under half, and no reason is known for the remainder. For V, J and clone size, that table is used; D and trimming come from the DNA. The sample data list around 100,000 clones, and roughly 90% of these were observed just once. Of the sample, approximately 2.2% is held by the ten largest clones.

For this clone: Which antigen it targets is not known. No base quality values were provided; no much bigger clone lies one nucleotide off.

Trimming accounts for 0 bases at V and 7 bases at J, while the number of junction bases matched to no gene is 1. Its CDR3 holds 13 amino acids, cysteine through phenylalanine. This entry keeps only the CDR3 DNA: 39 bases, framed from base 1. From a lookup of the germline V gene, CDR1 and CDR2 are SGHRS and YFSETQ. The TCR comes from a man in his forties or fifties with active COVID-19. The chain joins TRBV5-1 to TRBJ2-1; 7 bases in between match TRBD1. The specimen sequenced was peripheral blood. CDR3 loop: CASSLAQGNEQFF. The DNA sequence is TGCGCCAGCAGCTTGGCACAGGGGAATGAGCAGTTCTTC.